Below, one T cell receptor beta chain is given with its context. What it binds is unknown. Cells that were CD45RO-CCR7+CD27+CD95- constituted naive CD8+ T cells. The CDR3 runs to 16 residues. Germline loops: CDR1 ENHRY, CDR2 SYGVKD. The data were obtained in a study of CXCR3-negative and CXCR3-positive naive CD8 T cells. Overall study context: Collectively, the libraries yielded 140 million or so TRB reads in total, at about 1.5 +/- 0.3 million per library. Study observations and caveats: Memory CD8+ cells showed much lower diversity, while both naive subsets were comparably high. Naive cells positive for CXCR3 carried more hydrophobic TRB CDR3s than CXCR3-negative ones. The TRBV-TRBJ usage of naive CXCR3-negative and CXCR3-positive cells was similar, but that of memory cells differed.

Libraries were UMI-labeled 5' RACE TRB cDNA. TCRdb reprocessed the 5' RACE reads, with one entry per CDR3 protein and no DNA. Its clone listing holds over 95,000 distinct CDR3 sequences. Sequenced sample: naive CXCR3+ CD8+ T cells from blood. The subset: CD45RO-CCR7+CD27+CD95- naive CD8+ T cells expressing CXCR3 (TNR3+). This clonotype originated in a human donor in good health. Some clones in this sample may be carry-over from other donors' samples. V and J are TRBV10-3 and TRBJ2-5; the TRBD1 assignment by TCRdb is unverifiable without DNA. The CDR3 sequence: CAISDPGQDPQETQYF.